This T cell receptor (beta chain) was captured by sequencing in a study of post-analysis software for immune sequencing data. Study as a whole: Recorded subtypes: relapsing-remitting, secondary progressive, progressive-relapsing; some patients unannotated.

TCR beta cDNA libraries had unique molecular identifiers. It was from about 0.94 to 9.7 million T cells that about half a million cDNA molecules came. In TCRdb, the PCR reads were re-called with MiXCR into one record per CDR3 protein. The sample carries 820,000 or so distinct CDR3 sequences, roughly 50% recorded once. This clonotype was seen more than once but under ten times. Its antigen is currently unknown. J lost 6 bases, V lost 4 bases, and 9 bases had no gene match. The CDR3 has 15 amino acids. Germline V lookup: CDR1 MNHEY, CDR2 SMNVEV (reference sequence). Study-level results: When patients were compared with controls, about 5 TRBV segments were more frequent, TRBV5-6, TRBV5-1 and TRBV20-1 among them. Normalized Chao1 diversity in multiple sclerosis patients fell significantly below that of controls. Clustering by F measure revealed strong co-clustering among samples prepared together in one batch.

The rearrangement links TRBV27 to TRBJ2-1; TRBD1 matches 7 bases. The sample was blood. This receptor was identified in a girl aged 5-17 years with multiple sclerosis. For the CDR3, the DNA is TGTGCCAGCAGTTCGGTAGGGGGCGTGGGCAATGAGCAGTTCTTC. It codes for CASSSVGGVGNEQFF.